The sequence of this T cell receptor (beta chain) was determined in a study of cytomegalovirus exposure and HLA in healthy donors. In the case of this clone: Its cognate antigen is unknown.

Germline-derived CDR1 and CDR2 are SGDLS and YYNGEE. The CDR3 contains 14 residues. The ends lost 4 bases at V and 6 bases at J; junction bases unmatched: 6. The study, taken as a whole, reports: The authors listed approximately 160 TCR beta chains as cytomegalovirus-associated.

The repertoire was sequenced with immunoSEQ multiplex PCR; TCRdb's copy has only in-frame clones and lacks some. The sample lists under 250,000 clones, around 86% occurring once. The TCR sequence derives from a woman between 18 and 29 years old in good health and CMV-seropositive. Sequenced input: PBMCs. The chain recombines TRBV9 with TRBJ1-5, with 8 bases identical to TRBD1. The CDR3 loop is CASSPGQGSQPQHF. The CDR3 DNA reads as TGTGCCAGCAGCCCAGGACAGGGAAGTCAGCCCCAGCATTTT.